The rows below give T cell receptor beta chains drawn from one sample of a study of blood T cells in healthy people across ages. TCRdb processed the 5' RACE reads anew with MiXCR; each CDR3 protein has one entry. The profile covers fewer than 950,000 distinct CDR3 sequences, with roughly 53% appearing a single time and about 38% taken by the ten largest. Sequencing input: blood. The receptors shown here come from a man older than 75 in good health. Both conserved end residues are part of each CDR3. Each record gives: clone size, J gene, D gene, V gene, CDR3 DNA, CDR3 protein. The D gene is left open where the match is weak. Where a row states a size, it is once, few, many or the class of an expanded clone; other rows omit it.

- | TRBJ1-2 | TRBD1 | TRBV12-3/TRBV12-4 | TGTGCCAGCAGTTTGGATCACAGGGGAGGCTATGGCTACACCTTC | CASSLDHRGGYGYTF
- | TRBJ2-7 | - | TRBV7-2 | TGTGCCAGCAGCCTAACGCATATAGCGCAGAGCTCCTACGAGCAGTACTTC | CASSLTHIAQSSYEQYF
- | TRBJ2-7 | TRBD2 | TRBV27 | TGTGCCAGCAGGGCTCTAGCGGGGTTCTACGAGCAGTACTTC | CASRALAGFYEQYF
- | TRBJ2-7 | - | TRBV14 | TGTGCCAGCAGCCCCGTCTATGGAGGGGCCGAGCAGTACTTC | CASSPVYGGAEQYF
- | TRBJ2-7 | - | TRBV5-1 | TGCGCCAGCAGCTTGGATCCAGGAACCACCGCCGAGCAGTACTTC | CASSLDPGTTAEQYF
many | TRBJ1-2 | - | TRBV27 | TGTGCCAGCAGTTTAAACCCAGGGAGAGGCTACACCTTC | CASSLNPGRGYTF
- | TRBJ2-3 | - | TRBV7-2 | TGTGCCAGCAGCTTACCGGGAAGAACAGATACGCAGTATTTT | CASSLPGRTDTQYF
- | TRBJ2-7 | - | TRBV15 | TGTGCCACCAGCCGGGCAAGCTTCTACGAGCAGTACTTC | CATSRASFYEQYF
- | TRBJ2-5 | - | TRBV5-4 | TGTGCCAGCAGCCTGGACAGTAGTGAGACCCAGTACTTC | CASSLDSSETQYF
- | TRBJ1-3 | TRBD1 | TRBV3-1 | TGTGCCAGCAGCTCCCTGACAGGGCCTGGAAACACCATATATTTT | CASSSLTGPGNTIYF
- | TRBJ2-2 | - | TRBV12-3/TRBV12-4 | TGTGCCAGCCGGGACACCGACACCGGGGAGCTGTTTTTT | CASRDTDTGELFF
- | TRBJ2-1 | - | TRBV2 | TGTGCCAGCACTCCGAGAGCTCCAACAGGCAATGAGCAGTTCTTC | CASTPRAPTGNEQFF
few | TRBJ2-3 | - | TRBV20-1 | TGCAGTGCTAGAGATGTAACGCAACGGACAGATACGCAGTATTTT | CSARDVTQRTDTQYF
- | TRBJ2-1 | TRBD2 | TRBV6-4 | TGTGCCAGCAGTGTTGACAGCCCCCTAGCGGGAGGGAACTACAATGGGCAGTTCTTC | CASSVDSPLAGGNYNGQFF
- | TRBJ1-1 | - | TRBV20-1 | TGCAGTGCTAGTGGGAGGGGGGGGCCGAACACTGAAGCTTTCTTT | CSASGRGGPNTEAFF
few | TRBJ2-6 | - | TRBV29-1 | TGCAGCGTTGATGGCACCCTAAGCTCTGGGGCCAACGTCCTGACTTTC | CSVDGTLSSGANVLTF
- | TRBJ1-4 | TRBD1 | TRBV25-1 | TGTGCCAGCAGTGAACCCCGTGGGACAGGGAGTGAAAAACTGTTTTTT | CASSEPRGTGSEKLFF
- | TRBJ2-5 | TRBD2 | TRBV10-3 | TGTGCCACCTCCGGGACTAGCGGTAACAATGAGCAGTACTTC | CATSGTSGNNEQYF
- | TRBJ2-7 | TRBD2 | TRBV3-1 | TGTGCCAGCACCCCCAGGGAGAGCGGGAGGGCCTCCTACGAGCAGTACTTC | CASTPRESGRASYEQYF
- | TRBJ1-4 | - | TRBV5-1 | TGCGCCAGCAGCTTTGGGATTGATGAAAAACTGTTTTTT | CASSFGIDEKLFF
- | TRBJ2-1 | - | TRBV7-2 | TGTGCCAGCAGCCCGGGACTTACGAACAATGAGCAGTTCTTC | CASSPGLTNNEQFF
few | TRBJ2-5 | - | TRBV15 | TGTGCCACCAGCAGAGATATCGCACAACAAGAGACCCAGTACTTC | CATSRDIAQQETQYF
- | TRBJ2-7 | - | TRBV6-6 | TGTGCCAGCAGTTATCCCCACGCCAACTCCTACGAGCAGTACTTC | CASSYPHANSYEQYF
- | TRBJ2-5 | TRBD2 | TRBV9 | TGTGCCAGCAGCGGCGGTGGGACTAGCGTTTTTTTCAGCCAAGAGACCCAGTACTTC | CASSGGGTSVFFSQETQYF
- | TRBJ2-5 | - | TRBV29-1 | TGCAGCGTTGATCTCATATCGGGGGAGACCCAGTACTTC | CSVDLISGETQYF
- | TRBJ2-1 | - | TRBV20-1 | TGCAGTGCTAGTGAGGATCTCTACAATGAGCAGTTCTTC | CSASEDLYNEQFF
few | TRBJ2-7 | TRBD2 | TRBV3-1 | TGTGCCAGCAGCCAAAACCGGGACTACTACGAGCAGTACTTC | CASSQNRDYYEQYF
- | TRBJ2-7 | TRBD2 | TRBV2 | TGTGCCAGCAACTTCCTAGCGGGAGGGGGCGAGCAGTACTTC | CASNFLAGGGEQYF
few | TRBJ2-7 | TRBD1 | TRBV10-3 | TGTGCCATCAAGGGTAGAGGGACAGGGGCCTACGAGCAGTACTTC | CAIKGRGTGAYEQYF
- | TRBJ1-1 | - | TRBV10-3 | TGTGCCATCAGTGAGTCCCCGGAAATGGGCACTGAAGCTTTCTTT | CAISESPEMGTEAFF
few | TRBJ2-1 | TRBD2 | TRBV29-1 | TGCAGCGTCGTCGGGGGACTAAGCTCCTACAATGAGCAGTTCTTC | CSVVGGLSSYNEQFF
few | TRBJ2-7 | - | TRBV5-1 | TGCGCCAGCAGCTTGGGGGACACCTCCTACGAGCAGTACTTC | CASSLGDTSYEQYF
few | TRBJ2-7 | TRBD2 | TRBV20-1 | TGCAGTGCTAGCCCTAGCGGGAGACCCTACGAGCAGTACTTC | CSASPSGRPYEQYF
few | TRBJ1-5 | - | TRBV3-1 | TGTGCCAGCAGCCGGGGAGATCAGCCCCAGCATTTT | CASSRGDQPQHF
- | TRBJ1-1 | TRBD1 | TRBV6-5 | TGTGCCAGCAGTAGGGGGCCAGGGGGCGCCGGCACTGAAGCTTTCTTT | CASSRGPGGAGTEAFF
- | TRBJ2-7 | - | TRBV6-5 | TGTGCCAGCAGTTACTATGGAGGGTCCTACGAGCAGTACTTC | CASSYYGGSYEQYF
- | TRBJ2-3 | - | TRBV11-2 | TGTGCCAGCAGCTTAGATCTTGGGCCAGATACGCAGTATTTT | CASSLDLGPDTQYF
- | TRBJ2-1 | - | TRBV21-1 | TGTGCCAGCAGCCCTAACCGGTCTAGCGGAAACAATGAGCAGTTCTTC | CASSPNRSSGNNEQFF
- | TRBJ2-5 | TRBD2 | TRBV5-1 | TGCGCCAGCAGCTTAGCCGGGACTAGCGGTTCCCAAGAGACCCAGTACTTC | CASSLAGTSGSQETQYF
- | TRBJ2-3 | TRBD1 | TRBV5-1 | TGCGCCAGCAGCGGCCCCGGGACAGGGAGCCCAGATACGCAGTATTTT | CASSGPGTGSPDTQYF
- | TRBJ2-5 | TRBD2 | TRBV11-2 | TGTGCCAGCAGCTTAGACGTGACTAGCGCCTCTAAAGAGACCCAGTACTTC | CASSLDVTSASKETQYF